The source of this T cell receptor beta chain is a study of shared clonotypes between healthy human individuals. Study at large: Donors had three CD4 naive, three CD4 memory, two CD8 naive and one CD8 memory plate apiece.

In the case of this clone: As yet, its antigen is unknown.

CD45RO-negative CD8 cells positively selected for CCR7 made up the naive population, which excluded terminally differentiated effector memory CD45RA+ cells. The donor population consisted of healthy HIV-negative adults with no recent acute infections or vaccinations. Study results and caveats: On the whole, naive subsets had larger estimated richness than memory subsets had. An expected dependence of interdonor clonotype sharing on sequencing depth was noted.

Profiling relied on immunoSEQ multiplex PCR, and the TCRdb table lists in-frame clones only, not all of them. The table has 1.5 million to 2.5 million clones, approximately 94% seen once. Input material: naive CD8+ T cells sorted from blood. This sequence was found in a man aged 18 to 29 in good health.

In DNA form, the CDR3 reads TGTGCCAGCAGCTTCGGAATTGAGGATCGGAATGGCTACACCTTC. Its translation: CASSFGIEDRNGYTF. The chain couples TRBV5-4 to TRBJ1-2; D is unresolved. This CDR3 region has 15 residues. V was trimmed by 2 bases and J by 6 bases, leaving 17 bases between them. Germline V CDR1 and CDR2: SGHNT, YYREEE (reference sequence).